This TCR beta chain was identified during a study of monozygotic twins with inflammatory bowel disease. No sorting of T cells preceded isolation of total RNA from whole blood. No DNA is given; TCRdb re-called the 5' RACE reads and lists each CDR3 protein once. This repertoire includes around 210,000 distinct CDR3 sequences. Germline V gene data show CDR1 as SEHNR and CDR2 as FQNEAQ (reference sequence). The CDR3 covers 15 residues. As concerns this clonotype: Its antigen is unknown.

Study results and limitations: Repertoire likeness was no different across concordant and discordant twins, perhaps owing to restricted power. Especially with disease activity, IBD patients had fewer clonotypes in common with others than healthy twins did.

The chain combines TRBV7-9 with TRBJ2-1. The source of this sequence is a human donor with ulcerative colitis or Crohn's disease, or a healthy co-twin of an affected twin (not recorded which). Sequenced input: blood. This CDR3 is CASSSSGVAYNEQFF.